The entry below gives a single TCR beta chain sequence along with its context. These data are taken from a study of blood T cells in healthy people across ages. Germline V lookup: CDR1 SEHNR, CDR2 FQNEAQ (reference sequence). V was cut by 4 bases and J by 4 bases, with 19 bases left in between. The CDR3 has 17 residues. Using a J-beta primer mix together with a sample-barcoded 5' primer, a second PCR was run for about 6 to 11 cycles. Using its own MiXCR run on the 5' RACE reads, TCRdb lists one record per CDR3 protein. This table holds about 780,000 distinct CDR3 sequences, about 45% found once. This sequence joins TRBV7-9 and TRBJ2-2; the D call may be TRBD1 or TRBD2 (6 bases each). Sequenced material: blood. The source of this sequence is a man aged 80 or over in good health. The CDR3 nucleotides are TGTGCCAGCAGCTCCTTGGCAGGGGAGGTCGGCACCGGGGAGCTGTTTTTT. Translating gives CASSSLAGEVGTGELFF.